This is a list of T cell receptor beta chains from one sample in a study of cytomegalovirus exposure and HLA in healthy donors. The repertoire was sequenced with immunoSEQ multiplex PCR; TCRdb's copy has only in-frame clones and lacks some. Among approximately 100,000 clones listed, approximately 81% were seen once. Sequenced input: PBMCs. The receptor source for this set is a man aged 40-50 years in good health and CMV-seropositive. CDR3s include the opening cysteine and the closing phenylalanine or tryptophan. The order of the fields is V gene, J gene, D gene, clone size, CDR3 DNA, CDR3 protein. A D gene is named only where the DNA matches it firmly. Expanded clones are given a class, and other clones once, few, many or no size at all.

v_gene: TRBV7-2; j_gene: TRBJ2-7; d_gene: -; abundance: -; CDR3nt: TGTGCCAGCAGCCCTCCTTCGACAGGGTCCGCGGGGGAGCAGTACTTC; CDR3aa: CASSPPSTGSAGEQYF
v_gene: TRBV19; j_gene: TRBJ1-5; d_gene: -; abundance: -; CDR3nt: TGTGCCAGTAGTTCCCATGGGGCCCAGCCCCAGCATTTT; CDR3aa: CASSSHGAQPQHF
v_gene: TRBV29-1; j_gene: TRBJ2-7; d_gene: TRBD2; abundance: -; CDR3nt: TGCAGCGTTGGTGGCGGGAGAGGTGCCGACGAGCAGTACTTC; CDR3aa: CSVGGGRGADEQYF
v_gene: TRBV19; j_gene: TRBJ2-3; d_gene: -; abundance: -; CDR3nt: TGTGCCAGTAGTATCGGTGCGGGGTACACAGATACGCAGTATTTT; CDR3aa: CASSIGAGYTDTQYF
v_gene: TRBV5-1; j_gene: TRBJ1-6; d_gene: TRBD1; abundance: -; CDR3nt: TGCGCCAGCAGCTTGGGGACAGGGCAGGGATCACCCCTCCACTTT; CDR3aa: CASSLGTGQGSPLHF
v_gene: TRBV10-1; j_gene: TRBJ2-2; d_gene: -; abundance: -; CDR3nt: TGCGCCAGCATGAGAAGTGACACCGGGGAGCTGTTTTTT; CDR3aa: CASMRSDTGELFF
v_gene: TRBV29-1; j_gene: TRBJ2-7; d_gene: -; abundance: few; CDR3nt: TGCAGCGTTCCCGGGACTCGCTACGAGCAGTACTTC; CDR3aa: CSVPGTRYEQYF
v_gene: TRBV11-3; j_gene: TRBJ2-1; d_gene: TRBD1; abundance: medium-sized; CDR3nt: TGTGCCAGCAGCTTTCGAGGGGGCCTCTACAATGAGCAGTTCTTC; CDR3aa: CASSFRGGLYNEQFF
v_gene: TRBV7-2; j_gene: TRBJ1-4; d_gene: TRBD1; abundance: -; CDR3nt: TGTGCCAGCAGCGCCATAGGACAGGGCCAGGGGAAACTGTTTTTT; CDR3aa: CASSAIGQGQGKLFF
v_gene: TRBV29-1; j_gene: TRBJ2-7; d_gene: -; abundance: few; CDR3nt: TGCAGCGCATCCTCGCAGGGGACCACCTACGAGCAGTACTTC; CDR3aa: CSASSQGTTYEQYF
v_gene: TRBV7-6; j_gene: TRBJ1-3; d_gene: -; abundance: -; CDR3nt: TGTGCCAGCAGCTTAGAGCGGGGCAGGACCTCTGGAAACACCATATATTTT; CDR3aa: CASSLERGRTSGNTIYF
v_gene: TRBV7-2; j_gene: TRBJ2-1; d_gene: TRBD2; abundance: once; CDR3nt: TGTGCCAGCAGACAGACTAGCGGGAGGTCCTACAATGAGCAGTTCTTC; CDR3aa: CASRQTSGRSYNEQFF
v_gene: TRBV7-3; j_gene: TRBJ2-2; d_gene: TRBD2; abundance: -; CDR3nt: TGTGCCAGCAGCTTAACCCGGGGGGTAAACACCGGGGAGCTGTTTTTT; CDR3aa: CASSLTRGVNTGELFF
v_gene: TRBV14; j_gene: TRBJ2-7; d_gene: TRBD1; abundance: -; CDR3nt: TGTGCCAGCAGCCAAGGGACAGGGTTCTGGTACGAGCAGTACTTC; CDR3aa: CASSQGTGFWYEQYF
v_gene: TRBV5-8; j_gene: TRBJ2-3; d_gene: -; abundance: once; CDR3nt: TGTGCCAGCAGTCGGACTCGCACAGATACGCAGTATTTT; CDR3aa: CASSRTRTDTQYF
v_gene: TRBV6-5; j_gene: TRBJ2-7; d_gene: TRBD2; abundance: once; CDR3nt: TGTGCCAGCAGGCCGACTAGCACTTACGAGCAGTACTTC; CDR3aa: CASRPTSTYEQYF
v_gene: TRBV10-2; j_gene: TRBJ2-1; d_gene: -; abundance: -; CDR3nt: TGCGCCACTTTGAGCGGGCACAGCTCCTACAATGAGCAGTTCTTC; CDR3aa: CATLSGHSSYNEQFF
v_gene: TRBV7-6; j_gene: TRBJ2-7; d_gene: TRBD2; abundance: -; CDR3nt: TGTGCCAGCAGCTCCGGGACTAGCGGGAGGATTACCCTCTACGAGCAGTACTTC; CDR3aa: CASSSGTSGRITLYEQYF
v_gene: TRBV30; j_gene: TRBJ1-3; d_gene: -; abundance: -; CDR3nt: TGTGCCTGGAGTGTATGGGGGGGCTTGGCTGGAAACACCATATATTTT; CDR3aa: CAWSVWGGLAGNTIYF
v_gene: TRBV11-3; j_gene: TRBJ2-5; d_gene: -; abundance: -; CDR3nt: TGTGCCAGCAGCTTATTGCGGAACCTAGAGCAGTACTTC; CDR3aa: CASSLLRNLEQYF
v_gene: TRBV5-1; j_gene: TRBJ1-1; d_gene: -; abundance: -; CDR3nt: TGCGCCAGCAGAGCGACGGGGGGTGAAGGGAACACTGAAGCTTTCTTT; CDR3aa: CASRATGGEGNTEAFF
v_gene: TRBV5-6; j_gene: TRBJ2-7; d_gene: -; abundance: -; CDR3nt: TGTGCCAGCAGCTTTGGGACGGACTATTCCTACGAGCAGTACTTC; CDR3aa: CASSFGTDYSYEQYF
v_gene: TRBV5-4; j_gene: TRBJ1-1; d_gene: -; abundance: few; CDR3nt: TGTGCCAGCAGCTTGGGGAGAGCTGAAGCTTTCTTT; CDR3aa: CASSLGRAEAFF
v_gene: TRBV10-1; j_gene: TRBJ2-1; d_gene: TRBD2; abundance: once; CDR3nt: TGCGCCCGGTCCGGACTAGCGGGGGGAAATGAGCAGTTCTTC; CDR3aa: CARSGLAGGNEQFF
v_gene: TRBV5-1; j_gene: TRBJ1-2; d_gene: -; abundance: -; CDR3nt: TGCGCCAGCAGTCCGGGAGGGGTGGATGGCTACACCTTC; CDR3aa: CASSPGGVDGYTF
v_gene: TRBV6-5; j_gene: TRBJ1-3; d_gene: TRBD1; abundance: -; CDR3nt: TGTGCCAGCAGCATCCAGGGGGCCGCTGGAAACACCATATATTTT; CDR3aa: CASSIQGAAGNTIYF
v_gene: TRBV23-1; j_gene: TRBJ1-5; d_gene: TRBD1; abundance: -; CDR3nt: TGCGCCAGCAGCCGGGACAGGGTTGGGAATCAGCCCCAGCATTTT; CDR3aa: CASSRDRVGNQPQHF
v_gene: TRBV6-6; j_gene: TRBJ1-1; d_gene: -; abundance: -; CDR3nt: TGTGCCAGCGGAACAGGGATGAACACTGAAGCTTTCTTT; CDR3aa: CASGTGMNTEAFF
v_gene: TRBV9; j_gene: TRBJ2-1; d_gene: TRBD2; abundance: -; CDR3nt: TGTGCCAGCAGCCACGAGACTAGCGGGAGGGCCCAAAATGAGCAGTTCTTC; CDR3aa: CASSHETSGRAQNEQFF
v_gene: TRBV20-1; j_gene: TRBJ2-2; d_gene: -; abundance: once; CDR3nt: TGCAGTGCTGCGGGTCCCGGGGAGCTGTTTTTT; CDR3aa: CSAAGPGELFF
v_gene: TRBV4-1; j_gene: TRBJ2-5; d_gene: -; abundance: few; CDR3nt: TGCGCCAGCAGCCACGACCAAGAGACCCAGTACTTC; CDR3aa: CASSHDQETQYF
v_gene: TRBV5-4; j_gene: TRBJ1-5; d_gene: -; abundance: once; CDR3nt: TGTGCCAGCAGCTTGACGGGGGACAATCAGCCCCAGCATTTT; CDR3aa: CASSLTGDNQPQHF
v_gene: TRBV7-3; j_gene: TRBJ2-3; d_gene: -; abundance: -; CDR3nt: TGTGCCAGCAGCGCGTTTAGCACAGATACGCAGTATTTT; CDR3aa: CASSAFSTDTQYF
v_gene: TRBV5-1; j_gene: TRBJ2-7; d_gene: TRBD1; abundance: -; CDR3nt: TGCGCCAGCAGCTTGGTGGCAGGGGGCGGACAGTCCTACGAGCAGTACTTC; CDR3aa: CASSLVAGGGQSYEQYF
v_gene: TRBV28; j_gene: TRBJ2-7; d_gene: TRBD2; abundance: -; CDR3nt: TGTGCCAGCAGTTTAGCGGGAGCTGACGAGCAGTACTTC; CDR3aa: CASSLAGADEQYF
v_gene: TRBV5-1; j_gene: TRBJ1-3; d_gene: -; abundance: once; CDR3nt: TGCGCCAGCAGCTTGCGACGGGGGGACTCTGGAAACACCATATATTTT; CDR3aa: CASSLRRGDSGNTIYF
v_gene: TRBV7-9; j_gene: TRBJ1-2; d_gene: -; abundance: -; CDR3nt: TGTTCCAGCAGCTCGACGGCAGGTGACTATGGCTACACCTTC; CDR3aa: CSSSSTAGDYGYTF
v_gene: TRBV11-3; j_gene: TRBJ2-3; d_gene: TRBD2; abundance: -; CDR3nt: TGTGCCAGCAGCTTACCCCGGAGTAGCGGGGGGGGCCGATATACGCAGTATTTT; CDR3aa: CASSLPRSSGGGRYTQYF
v_gene: TRBV14; j_gene: TRBJ1-1; d_gene: -; abundance: -; CDR3nt: TGTGCCAGCAGCCAAGATCGGGGAGCGGGCACTGAAGCTTTCTTT; CDR3aa: CASSQDRGAGTEAFF
v_gene: TRBV5-1; j_gene: TRBJ2-3; d_gene: -; abundance: -; CDR3nt: TGCGCCAGCAGCCGGCCTGCAGGAGGGGATACGCAGTATTTT; CDR3aa: CASSRPAGGDTQYF
v_gene: TRBV2; j_gene: TRBJ2-3; d_gene: TRBD2; abundance: -; CDR3nt: TGTGCCAGGACGAGGGTGGCGGGGGGGCCAGGAGATACGCAGTATTTT; CDR3aa: CARTRVAGGPGDTQYF
v_gene: TRBV2; j_gene: TRBJ2-3; d_gene: TRBD2; abundance: -; CDR3nt: TGTGCCAGCAGATTAGCGGGGGGTGGCGCAGATACGCAGTATTTT; CDR3aa: CASRLAGGGADTQYF
v_gene: TRBV18; j_gene: TRBJ2-3; d_gene: -; abundance: -; CDR3nt: TGTGCCAGCTCACCGGGAGTCACAGATACGCAGTATTTT; CDR3aa: CASSPGVTDTQYF
v_gene: TRBV6-5; j_gene: TRBJ2-1; d_gene: TRBD2; abundance: -; CDR3nt: TGTGCCAGCAGTCGGGGGACTACTCCCTACAATGAGCAGTTCTTC; CDR3aa: CASSRGTTPYNEQFF
v_gene: TRBV2; j_gene: TRBJ2-5; d_gene: TRBD1; abundance: -; CDR3nt: TGTGCCAGCAGTGAGGCCCTAGGGGGCCTGAGAGAGACCCAGTACTTC; CDR3aa: CASSEALGGLRETQYF
v_gene: TRBV6-4; j_gene: TRBJ2-3; d_gene: -; abundance: -; CDR3nt: TGTGCCAGCAGTGACCAGGGTAGGGATACGCAGTATTTT; CDR3aa: CASSDQGRDTQYF
v_gene: TRBV5-6; j_gene: TRBJ1-3; d_gene: -; abundance: -; CDR3nt: TGTGCCAGCGCAACCGACCCGGGAAAGGGAAACACCATATATTTT; CDR3aa: CASATDPGKGNTIYF
v_gene: TRBV7-2; j_gene: TRBJ2-2; d_gene: -; abundance: -; CDR3nt: TGTGCCAGCAGCTTTTCGCCCGGGGGAAACACCGGGGAGCTGTTTTTT; CDR3aa: CASSFSPGGNTGELFF
v_gene: TRBV11-2; j_gene: TRBJ2-1; d_gene: TRBD2; abundance: -; CDR3nt: TGTGCCAGCAGCTTAGCCGGACTAGCGGGAGGCGGTAATGAGCAGTTCTTC; CDR3aa: CASSLAGLAGGGNEQFF
v_gene: TRBV30; j_gene: TRBJ1-2; d_gene: -; abundance: -; CDR3nt: TGTGCCTGGGGGTCGGGAGGCTACACCTTC; CDR3aa: CAWGSGGYTF
v_gene: TRBV19; j_gene: TRBJ1-2; d_gene: TRBD1; abundance: -; CDR3nt: TGTGCCAGTAGACAGACAGGGAGTCTCTATGGCTACACCTTC; CDR3aa: CASRQTGSLYGYTF
v_gene: TRBV19; j_gene: TRBJ1-1; d_gene: TRBD1; abundance: -; CDR3nt: TGTGCCAGTAGTAACAGACAGGGAGGGAACACTGAAGCTTTCTTT; CDR3aa: CASSNRQGGNTEAFF
v_gene: TRBV6-1; j_gene: TRBJ1-6; d_gene: TRBD1; abundance: -; CDR3nt: TGTGCCACATGGGACAGGGGAAATTCACCCCTCCACTTT; CDR3aa: CATWDRGNSPLHF